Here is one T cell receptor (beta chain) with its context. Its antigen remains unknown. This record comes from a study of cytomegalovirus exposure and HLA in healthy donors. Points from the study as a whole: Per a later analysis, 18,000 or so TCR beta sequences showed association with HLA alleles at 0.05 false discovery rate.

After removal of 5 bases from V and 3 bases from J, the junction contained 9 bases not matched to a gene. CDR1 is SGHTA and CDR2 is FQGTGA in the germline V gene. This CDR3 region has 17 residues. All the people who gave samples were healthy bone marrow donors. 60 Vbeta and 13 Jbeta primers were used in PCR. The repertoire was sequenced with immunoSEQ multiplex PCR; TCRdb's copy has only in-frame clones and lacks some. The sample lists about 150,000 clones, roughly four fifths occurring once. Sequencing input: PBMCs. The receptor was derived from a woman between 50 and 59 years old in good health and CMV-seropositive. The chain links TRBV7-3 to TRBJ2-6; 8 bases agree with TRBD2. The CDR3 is CASSPLGGVGGANVLTF. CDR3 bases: TGTGCCAGCAGCCCTCTCGGGGGGGTAGGTGGGGCCAACGTCCTGACTTTC.